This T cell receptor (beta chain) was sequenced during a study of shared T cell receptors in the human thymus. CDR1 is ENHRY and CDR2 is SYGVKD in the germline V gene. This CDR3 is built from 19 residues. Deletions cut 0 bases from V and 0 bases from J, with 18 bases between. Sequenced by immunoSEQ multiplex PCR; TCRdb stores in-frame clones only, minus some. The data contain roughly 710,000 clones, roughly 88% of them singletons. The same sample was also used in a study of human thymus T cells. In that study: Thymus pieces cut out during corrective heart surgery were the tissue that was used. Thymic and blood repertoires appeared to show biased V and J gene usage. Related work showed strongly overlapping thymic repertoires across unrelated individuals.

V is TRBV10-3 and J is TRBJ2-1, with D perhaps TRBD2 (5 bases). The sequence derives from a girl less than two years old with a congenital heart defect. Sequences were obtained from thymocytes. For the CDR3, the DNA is TGTGCCATCAGTGAGTCGACCCGCCGGGGTCACCTCTCCTACAATGAGCAGTTCTTC. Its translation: CAISESTRRGHLSYNEQFF.